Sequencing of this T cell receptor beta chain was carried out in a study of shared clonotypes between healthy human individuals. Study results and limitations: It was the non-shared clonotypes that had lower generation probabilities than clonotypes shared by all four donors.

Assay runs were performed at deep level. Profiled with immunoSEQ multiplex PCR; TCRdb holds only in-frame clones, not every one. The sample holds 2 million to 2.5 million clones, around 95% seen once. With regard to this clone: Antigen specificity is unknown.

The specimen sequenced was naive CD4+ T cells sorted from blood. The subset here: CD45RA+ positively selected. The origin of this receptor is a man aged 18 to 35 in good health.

The CDR3 protein is CASSRGRGGVITDTQYF. CDR3 in DNA: TGCGCCAGCAGCCGCGGGAGGGGGGGTGTCATCACAGATACGCAGTATTTT. The chain uses TRBV4-1 and TRBJ2-3; 9 bases match TRBD2. Trimming took 4 bases from V and 2 from J; bases not matched to a gene: 10. The CDR3 is 17 residues long. Germline CDR1 is MGHRA and CDR2 is YSYEKL.